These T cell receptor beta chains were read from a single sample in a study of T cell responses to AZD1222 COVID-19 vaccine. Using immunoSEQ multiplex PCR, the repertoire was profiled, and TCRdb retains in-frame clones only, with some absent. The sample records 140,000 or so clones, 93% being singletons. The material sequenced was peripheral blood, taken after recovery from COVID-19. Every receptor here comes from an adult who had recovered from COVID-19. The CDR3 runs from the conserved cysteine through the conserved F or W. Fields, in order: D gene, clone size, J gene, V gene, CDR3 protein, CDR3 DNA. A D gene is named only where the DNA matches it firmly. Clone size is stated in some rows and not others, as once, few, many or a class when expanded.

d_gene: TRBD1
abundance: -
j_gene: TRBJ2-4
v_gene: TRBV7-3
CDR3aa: CASSLTGTGGNIQYF
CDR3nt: TGTGCCAGCAGCTTAACGGGGACAGGGGGAAACATTCAGTACTTC

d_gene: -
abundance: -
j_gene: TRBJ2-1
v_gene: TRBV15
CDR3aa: CATSRDRRMEQFF
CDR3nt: TGTGCCACCAGCAGAGATAGGAGAATGGAGCAGTTCTTC

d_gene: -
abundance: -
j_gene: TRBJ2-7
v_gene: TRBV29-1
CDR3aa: CSVEVERGTKQYF
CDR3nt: TGCAGCGTTGAAGTTGAGAGGGGTACTAAGCAGTACTTC

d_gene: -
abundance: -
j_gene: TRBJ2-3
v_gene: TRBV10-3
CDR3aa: CAISEEATDTQYF
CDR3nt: TGTGCCATCAGTGAGGAGGCCACAGATACGCAGTATTTT

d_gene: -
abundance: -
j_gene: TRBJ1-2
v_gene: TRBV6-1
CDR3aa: CASSEEGRYGYTF
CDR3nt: TGTGCCAGCAGTGAGGAGGGCAGGTATGGCTACACCTTC

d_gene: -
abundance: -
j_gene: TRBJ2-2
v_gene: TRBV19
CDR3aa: CASSIVNTGELFF
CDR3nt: TGTGCCAGTAGTATCGTAAACACCGGGGAGCTGTTTTTT

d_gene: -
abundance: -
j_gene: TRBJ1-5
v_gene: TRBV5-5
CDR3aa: CASSGEGHISIRAQHF
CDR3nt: TGTGCCAGCAGCGGGGAGGGGCATATATCAATCAGGGCCCAGCATTTT

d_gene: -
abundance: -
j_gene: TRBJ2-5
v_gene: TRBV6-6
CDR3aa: CASSYAEFNFQETQYF
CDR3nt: TGTGCCAGCAGTTACGCCGAGTTCAATTTCCAAGAGACCCAGTACTTC

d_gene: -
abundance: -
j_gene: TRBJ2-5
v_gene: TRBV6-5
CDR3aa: CASSYGQRVAETQYF
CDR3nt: TGTGCCAGCAGTTACGGACAGAGGGTGGCGGAGACCCAGTACTTC

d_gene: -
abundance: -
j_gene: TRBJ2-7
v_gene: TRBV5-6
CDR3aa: CASSLRLALSSYEQYF
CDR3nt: TGTGCCAGCAGCTTGAGGTTAGCGCTAAGCTCCTACGAGCAGTACTTC

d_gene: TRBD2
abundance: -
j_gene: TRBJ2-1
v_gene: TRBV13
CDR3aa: CASSLPGLAVHNEQFF
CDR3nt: TGTGCCAGCAGCTTACCGGGACTAGCGGTTCACAATGAGCAGTTCTTC

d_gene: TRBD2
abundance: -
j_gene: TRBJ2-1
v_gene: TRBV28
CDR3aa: CASSPTSGYYNEQFF
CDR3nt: TGTGCCAGCAGCCCGACTAGCGGGTACTACAATGAGCAGTTCTTC

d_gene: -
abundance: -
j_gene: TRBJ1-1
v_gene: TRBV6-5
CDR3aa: CASSFLQGTGTEAFF
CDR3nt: TGTGCCAGCAGTTTCCTACAGGGTACGGGCACTGAAGCTTTCTTT

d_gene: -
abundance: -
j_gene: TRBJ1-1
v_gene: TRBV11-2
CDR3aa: CASTPPGRGSEAFF
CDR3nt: TGTGCCAGCACCCCACCCGGCAGGGGCTCTGAAGCTTTCTTT

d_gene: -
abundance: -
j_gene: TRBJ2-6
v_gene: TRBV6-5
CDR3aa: CASSHERSANVLTF
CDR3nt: TGTGCCAGCAGTCATGAACGATCGGCCAACGTCCTGACTTTC

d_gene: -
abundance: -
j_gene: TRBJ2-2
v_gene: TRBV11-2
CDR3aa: CASSLSWAKNGELFF
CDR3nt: TGTGCCAGCAGCTTAAGTTGGGCAAAGAACGGGGAGCTGTTTTTT

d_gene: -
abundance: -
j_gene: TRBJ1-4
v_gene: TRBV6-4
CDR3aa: CASSVNGATNEKLFF
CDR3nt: TGTGCCAGCAGTGTAAATGGAGCAACTAATGAAAAACTGTTTTTT

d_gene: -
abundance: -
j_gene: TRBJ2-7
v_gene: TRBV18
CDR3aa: CASSPLSNRVHEQYF
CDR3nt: TGTGCCAGCTCACCACTCAGTAACAGGGTCCACGAGCAGTACTTC

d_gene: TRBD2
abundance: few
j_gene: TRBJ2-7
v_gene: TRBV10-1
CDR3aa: CASSGGGSGTDEQYF
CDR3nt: TGCGCCAGCAGTGGCGGGGGGAGTGGGACCGACGAGCAGTACTTC

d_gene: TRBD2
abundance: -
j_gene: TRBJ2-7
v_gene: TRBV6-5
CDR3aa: CASTGLAGASYEQYF
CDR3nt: TGTGCCAGCACCGGACTAGCGGGGGCCTCCTACGAGCAGTACTTC

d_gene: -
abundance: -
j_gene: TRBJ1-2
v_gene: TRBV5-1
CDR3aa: CASSLPGSVNYGYTF
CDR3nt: TGCGCCAGCAGCTTGCCGGGTTCGGTTAACTATGGCTACACCTTC

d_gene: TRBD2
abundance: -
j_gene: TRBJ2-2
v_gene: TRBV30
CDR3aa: CAWSEGSGRLKTGELFF
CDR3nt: TGTGCCTGGAGTGAGGGCAGCGGGAGGCTAAAAACCGGGGAGCTGTTTTTT

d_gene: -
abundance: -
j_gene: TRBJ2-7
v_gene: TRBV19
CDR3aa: CASSIAGTASYEQYF
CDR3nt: TGTGCCAGTAGTATAGCCGGGACGGCATCCTACGAGCAGTACTTC

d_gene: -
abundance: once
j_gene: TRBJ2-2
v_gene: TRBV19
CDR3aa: CASGGGNTGELFF
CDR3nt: TGTGCCAGTGGAGGGGGCAACACCGGGGAGCTGTTTTTT

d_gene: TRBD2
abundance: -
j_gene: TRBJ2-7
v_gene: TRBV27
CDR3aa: CASSGGLTGGPDEQYF
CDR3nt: TGTGCCAGCAGTGGGGGTCTAACGGGAGGGCCCGACGAGCAGTACTTC

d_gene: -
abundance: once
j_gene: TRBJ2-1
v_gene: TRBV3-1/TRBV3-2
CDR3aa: CASIGGANNEQFF
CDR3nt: TGTGCCAGCATAGGGGGGGCAAACAATGAGCAGTTCTTC

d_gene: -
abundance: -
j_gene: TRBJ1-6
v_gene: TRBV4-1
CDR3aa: CASSVGSGRSYNSPLHF
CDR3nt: TGCGCCAGCAGCGTCGGTTCAGGCAGAAGCTATAATTCACCCCTCCACTTT

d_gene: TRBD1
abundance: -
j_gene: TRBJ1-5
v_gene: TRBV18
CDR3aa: CASSPGQGNQPQHF
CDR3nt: TGTGCCAGCTCACCGGGACAGGGTAATCAGCCCCAGCATTTT